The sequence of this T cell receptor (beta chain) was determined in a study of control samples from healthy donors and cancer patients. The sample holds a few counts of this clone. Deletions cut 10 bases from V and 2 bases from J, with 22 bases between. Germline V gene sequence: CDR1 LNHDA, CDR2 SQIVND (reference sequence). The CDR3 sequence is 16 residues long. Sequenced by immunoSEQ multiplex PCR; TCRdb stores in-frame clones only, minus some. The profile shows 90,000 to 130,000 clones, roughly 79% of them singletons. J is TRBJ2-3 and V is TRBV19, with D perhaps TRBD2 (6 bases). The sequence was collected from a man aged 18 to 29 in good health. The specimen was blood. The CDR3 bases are TGTGCCACCACTAGCACTGAGCGGTACTTCACAGATACGCAGTATTTT. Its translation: CATTSTERYFTDTQYF.